Shown below are 23 T cell receptor beta chains from a single sample sequenced in a study of blood T cell repertoires in COVID-19. Some clones are missing from TCRdb's copy, which holds only in-frame ones; the method was immunoSEQ multiplex PCR. This sample has 300,000 to 400,000 clones, with about nine tenths found just once. The material sequenced was peripheral blood. The receptors derive from a woman between 50 and 59 years old with COVID-19, enrolled during active disease.

The genes are TRBV18 and TRBJ2-1; D is ambiguous. Germline V gives CDR1 KGHSH, CDR2 LQKENI. V was cut by 1 base and J by 8 bases, with 9 bases left in between. The CDR3 loop spans 13 amino acids. The CDR3: CASSPRPEHEQFF. DNA for the CDR3: TGTGCCAGCTCACCACGGCCGGAGCATGAGCAGTTCTTC.

The chain carries TRBV7-8 and TRBJ2-1; maybe TRBD1 (6 bases). The CDR3 sequence is 17 residues long. Germline lookup yields CDR1 SGHVS and CDR2 FQNEAQ. V gave up 5 bases and J gave up 8 bases, with 25 bases separating them. CDR3 in DNA: TGTGCCAGCAGCCCGCTAGCAGGGGCTACGACAAGAGATGAGCAGTTCTTC. Translated: CASSPLAGATTRDEQFF.

The rearrangement links TRBV27 to TRBJ1-6; 8 positions agree with TRBD1. The ends lost 5 bases at V and 7 bases at J; junction bases unmatched: 7. The CDR3 length is 15 residues. Looked up from germline, CDR1 is MNHEY and CDR2 is SMNVEV (reference sequence). CDR3 nucleotides: TGTGCCAGCAGTCTAACCGGGACAGGCAATTCACCCCTCCACTTT. The encoded protein is CASSLTGTGNSPLHF.

V is TRBV7-2 and J is TRBJ2-3; 11 nucleotides line up with TRBD2. The CDR3 extends over 16 amino acids. Germline V CDR1 and CDR2: SGHTA, FQGNSA. The J segment lost 6 bases and the V segment lost 1 base, leaving 6 bases of the junction unmatched. The chain's CDR3 is CASSLDPIAGGDTQYF. In DNA form, the CDR3 reads TGTGCCAGCAGCTTAGACCCCATAGCGGGAGGGGATACGCAGTATTTT.

The chain joins TRBV5-1 to TRBJ2-3; 9 bases line up with TRBD2. Germline trimming cut 7 bases from V and 3 bases from J; bases unmatched to any gene: 6. The CDR3 loop spans 14 amino acids. Germline V gene lookup returns CDR1 SGHRS and CDR2 YFSETQ. The CDR3 coding sequence is TGCGCCAGCGGGCACCTAGCGGGAACAGATACGCAGTATTTT. Translated, it gives CASGHLAGTDTQYF.

This clone appeared a few times. CDR3 coding DNA: TGTGCCAGCAGCAGACAGGGGTGGCAGCCCCAGCATTTT. It yields the protein CASSRQGWQPQHF. The chain recombines TRBV6-2 or TRBV6-3 with TRBJ1-5; 8 bases agree with TRBD1. CDR1 and CDR2 from the germline V gene are MNHEY and SVGEGT. CDR3 length: 13 residues. Trimming at V came to 6 bases and at J to 7 bases, leaving 5 bases not matched to a gene.

This chain uses TRBV10-3 with TRBJ2-3, with 10 bases matching TRBD1. Germline V lookup: CDR1 ENHRY, CDR2 SYGVKD. V lost 6 bases, J lost 4 bases, and 13 bases stayed unmatched. This CDR3 has 17 amino acids. The CDR3 region is CAIRAADRGYLSDTQYF. The CDR3 DNA sequence: TGTGCCATCAGGGCGGCGGACAGGGGGTATTTATCAGATACGCAGTATTTT.

This chain links TRBV6-6 with TRBJ2-3; 8 nucleotides match TRBD2. This CDR3 contains 16 residues. Germline V gene sequence: CDR1 MNHNY, CDR2 SVGAGI (reference sequence). J gave up 2 bases and V 2 bases, and 6 bases lay outside the gene matches. The CDR3 DNA reads as TGTGCCAGCAGTTACCTCGAGCGGGAGCTCACAGATACGCAGTATTTT. It encodes CASSYLERELTDTQYF.

This rearrangement joins TRBV10-3 to TRBJ1-1, with 7 nucleotides matching TRBD1. The CDR3 consists of 15 residues. Trimming removed 7 bases from V and 1 base from J; junction bases left unmatched: 9. The germline gives CDR1 ENHRY, CDR2 SYGVKD. CDR3: CAIKYARDRNTEAFF. In DNA form, the CDR3 reads TGTGCCATCAAATACGCCCGGGACAGGAACACTGAAGCTTTCTTT.

V is TRBV4-2 and J is TRBJ1-5, with D possibly matching TRBD1 (6 bases). The CDR3 has 16 residues. Germline V gene data show CDR1 as LGHNA and CDR2 as YNFKEQ. Trimming stripped 0 bases from V and 2 bases from J, with 11 bases between. The CDR3 sequence is CASSQDRGVGNQPQHF. In DNA, the CDR3 is TGTGCCAGCAGCCAAGACAGGGGAGTCGGCAATCAGCCCCAGCATTTT.

The rearrangement joins TRBV24-1 to TRBJ2-1; 11 positions agree with TRBD1. CDR3 length equals 16 residues. V lost 3 bases, J lost 7 bases, and 7 bases stayed unmatched. From germline, CDR1 is KGHDR and CDR2 SFDVKD. The CDR3 spells CATSDPGTGGRNEQFF. In nucleotides, the CDR3 is TGTGCCACCAGTGATCCCGGGACAGGGGGGCGGAATGAGCAGTTCTTC.

In the case of this clone: The sample contains more than one DNA sequence encoding this CDR3. The chain employs TRBV18 and TRBJ1-5; 7 bases line up with TRBD1. Germline V gene lookup returns CDR1 KGHSH and CDR2 LQKENI. V shed 3 bases and J 2 bases; nucleotides not matched to a gene: 1. The CDR3 is made up of 14 amino acids. CDR3 in amino acids: CASSPTGRNQPQHF. The CDR3 nucleotides are TGTGCCAGCTCACCGACAGGGCGCAATCAGCCCCAGCATTTT.

This sequence joins TRBV29-1 and TRBJ1-2; D is unresolved. Germline CDR1 is SQVTM and CDR2 is ANQGSEA. The V and J ends lost 4 bases and 5 bases respectively, with 8 bases between them. The CDR3 runs to 11 residues. The CDR3 DNA reads as TGCAGCGTTGGGGAGGGATATGGCTACACCTTC. Its protein product is CSVGEGYGYTF.

In nucleotides, the CDR3 is TGTGCCAGCAGCTTATCGGGTATGGGACTAGCGGTTCCAGAGACCCAGTACTTC. It specifies CASSLSGMGLAVPETQYF. The chain has TRBV11-3 and TRBJ2-5, with 11 bases matching TRBD2. CDR1 and CDR2 from the germline V gene are SGHNT and YENEEA. The CDR3 is 18 amino acids. The V segment lost 2 bases and the J segment 4 bases; nucleotides outside the gene matches: 12.

In this sample, this clone turned up a few times. The chain joins TRBV7-9 to TRBJ2-1; no reliable D call. V was clipped by 7 bases and J by 15 bases, with 13 bases between them. This CDR3 region has 10 residues. CDR1 SEHNR and CDR2 FQNEAQ come from the germline V gene (reference sequence). CDR3 coding DNA: TGTGCCAGCATGGTCTCACAGCTGTTCTTC. Amino acid sequence: CASMVSQLFF.

The V call is TRBV9, the J call TRBJ2-1, with D perhaps matching TRBD1 (5 bases). From germline, CDR1 is SGDLS and CDR2 YYNGEE. Trimming pared 3 bases from V and 10 bases from J, leaving 17 bases between. The CDR3 is 14 amino acids. In DNA form, the CDR3 reads TGTGCCAGCAGCGCCGGCCAGGGTGCGGCCGAGCAGTTCTTC. Amino acids: CASSAGQGAAEQFF.

V is TRBV9 and J is TRBJ1-1; 10 nucleotides line up with TRBD1. V shed 3 bases, J shed 8 bases, and the junction held 13 bases outside the gene matches. The germline V gene encodes CDR1 SGDLS and CDR2 YYNGEE. The CDR3 is 16 amino acids. As DNA, the CDR3 is TGTGCCAGCAGCGCGCGGGAAGGGACAGGGGCCAAAGAAGCTTTCTTT. This gives the protein CASSAREGTGAKEAFF.

This sequence joins TRBV7-2 and TRBJ1-1; no firm D call. The CDR3 runs 14 residues. From germline, CDR1 is SGHTA and CDR2 FQGNSA. Trimming shortened V by 1 base and J by 0 bases, and 6 bases separated the two germline ends. The DNA of the CDR3 is TGTGCCAGCAGCTTAGGTCCGGTGAACACTGAAGCTTTCTTT. It codes for CASSLGPVNTEAFF.

As regards this clone: Other nucleotide sequences from this sample produce the same CDR3. The chain has TRBV18 and TRBJ2-1; TRBD2 is a possible D gene (6 bases). CDR1 is KGHSH and CDR2 is LQKENI in the germline V gene. This CDR3 region has 15 residues. Trimming took off 0 bases at V and 6 bases at J, with 12 bases between the two ends. The CDR3 DNA reads TGTGCCAGCTCACCACCGGGCACTAGCAGCAATGAGCAGTTCTTC. Translating it yields CASSPPGTSSNEQFF.

The gene calls are TRBV30 and TRBJ2-6; TRBD1 might be the D (5 bases). The CDR3 runs 17 residues. Trimming removed 0 bases from V and 4 bases from J, with 16 bases in between. CDR1 is GTSNPN and CDR2 is SVGIG in the germline V gene (reference sequence). The CDR3 region is CAWSVKGNQAGANVLTF. For the CDR3, the DNA is TGTGCCTGGAGTGTTAAGGGGAACCAGGCCGGGGCCAACGTCCTGACTTTC.

This chain joins TRBV11-3 and TRBJ2-1; 7 nucleotides align to TRBD2. The CDR3 contains 14 residues. V shed 10 bases and J 8 bases; nucleotides not matched to a gene: 14. CDR1 SGHNT and CDR2 YENEEA come from the germline V gene. CDR3 sequence reads: CATRQFTGRDEQFF. In nucleotides, the CDR3 is TGTGCCACCAGGCAGTTTACTGGGAGGGATGAGCAGTTCTTC.

The chain carries TRBV5-1 and TRBJ2-1; maybe TRBD2 (5 bases). The CDR3 runs to 16 residues. V lost 3 bases and J 6 bases, leaving 19 bases between the germline ends. The germline CDR1 and CDR2 sequences are SGHRS and YFSETQ. CDR3 residues: CASSSFGSSTSNEQFF. The CDR3 DNA sequence: TGCGCCAGCAGCTCATTCGGTTCTAGCACATCCAATGAGCAGTTCTTC. Full variable domain (remainder filled in from reference TRBV5-1 and TRBJ2-1): KAGVTQTPRYLIKTRGQQVTLSCSPISGHRSVSWYQQTPGQGLQFLFEYFSETQRNKGNFPGRFSGRQFSNSRSEMNVSTLELGDSALYLCASSSFGSSTSNEQFFGPGTRLTVL.

The chain recombines TRBV18 with TRBJ2-7, with TRBD2 identical over 8 bases. The V segment lost 3 bases and the J segment 4 bases; nucleotides outside the gene matches: 17. The CDR3 covers 18 residues. Germline CDR1 is KGHSH and CDR2 is LQKENI. The CDR3 here is CASSPKGFSGTLVYEQYF. The CDR3 nucleotides are TGTGCCAGCTCACCGAAGGGTTTTAGCGGGACCCTTGTTTACGAGCAGTACTTC. The full variable domain, completed using reference TRBV18 and TRBJ2-7, is NAGVMQNPRHLVRRRGQEARLRCSPMKGHSHVYWYRQLPEEGLKFMVYLQKENIIDESGMPKERFSAEFPKEGPSILRIQQVVRGDSAAYFCASSPKGFSGTLVYEQYFGPGTRLTVT.